These 3 T cell receptor beta chains originate from one sample sequenced in a study of blood T cell repertoires in COVID-19. Sequencing used immunoSEQ multiplex PCR; TCRdb keeps in-frame clones, though not all of them. The sample shows a few hundred thousand clones, more than 75% of them seen only once. The source material was PBMCs or T cells enriched from blood (not recorded which). All receptors come from a woman aged 18-29 years who had recovered from COVID-19.

The chain couples TRBV3-1 (or the pseudogene TRBV3-2) to TRBJ2-1; maybe TRBD2 (5 bases). CDR1 LGHDT and CDR2 YNNKEL come from the germline V gene (reference sequence). The CDR3 totals 18 residues. V was clipped by 0 bases and J by 6 bases, with 21 bases between them. In DNA, the CDR3 is TGTGCCAGCAGCCAAGATTTATGGCATGTCGGGATTCCCAATGAGCAGTTCTTC. Translated: CASSQDLWHVGIPNEQFF.

The table lists this clone with a count of one. This chain joins TRBV7-3 and TRBJ2-1; the match to TRBD1 covers 8 bases. This CDR3 contains 14 residues. Germline lookup yields CDR1 SGHTA and CDR2 FQGTGA. The V and J ends lost 4 bases and 9 bases, in that order; junction bases with no gene match: 8. The CDR3 reads CASSSGQGGIEQFF. The DNA of the CDR3 is TGTGCCAGCAGCTCCGGACAGGGCGGAATTGAGCAGTTCTTC.

This clone occurred once. V is TRBV6-6 and J is TRBJ1-1, with 7 bases that match TRBD1. The length of the CDR3 is 14 residues. Trimming removed 5 bases from V and 3 bases from J; junction bases left unmatched: 6. Germline assignment: CDR1 MNHNY and CDR2 SVGAGI (reference sequence). The CDR3 coding sequence is TGTGCCAGCAGTACTCTCAGGGGGGACACTGAAGCTTTCTTT. Translated, it gives CASSTLRGDTEAFF.